One sample yielded the 18 T cell receptor beta chains listed below, sequenced in a study of T-cell reconstitution after alpha-beta-depleted transplantation in children (dated by TCRdb to the mid-2010s). Per the publication, the treatment or condition label means: allogeneic hematopoietic cell transplantation with graft depleted of TCRalphabeta T cells and CD19 B cells. The receptor library was made with PCR. The data were produced on an Illumina HiSeq 2500. TCR libraries were prepared with molecular barcoding, using unique molecular identifiers to normalize TCRbeta repertoire quantification. In-frame beta chains were kept once TCRdb had trimmed the public reads at Q25 with fastp and called clones with MiXCR. Duplicate CDR3 protein sequences are folded into a single record with the most common DNA and genes. This sample holds about 170,000 distinct CDR3 sequences; 11% were observed only once. The leading ten clones occupy roughly 13% of the sample.

The sample in question was PBMCs, obtained before TCRalphabeta/CD19-depleted stem cell transplant. The receptors come from a boy aged 2 to 10 with acute myeloid leukemia, due to receive a stem cell transplant.

There are many counts of this clonotype. The chain combines TRBV3-1 with TRBJ2-2; 7 bases are shared with TRBD1. Per the germline V gene, CDR1 is LGHDT and CDR2 is YNNKEL (reference sequence). V dropped 4 bases and J dropped 2; count of bases not matched to a gene: 13. This CDR3 spans 18 amino acids. CDR3 in DNA: TGTGCCAGCAGCCCCCGACGGACAGGAGGACCAAACACCGGGGAGCTGTTTTTT. Translated: CASSPRRTGGPNTGELFF.

There are many counts of this clonotype. The rearrangement joins TRBV12-3 or TRBV12-4 to TRBJ1-5, with 11 bases lining up with TRBD1. Trimming cost V 6 bases and J 9 bases; bases outside gene matches: 10. The length of the CDR3 is 15 residues. The CDR3 spells CASSFGTGGARPQHF. CDR3 DNA sequence: TGTGCCAGCAGCTTCGGGACAGGGGGGGCGAGGCCCCAGCATTTT.

This clonotype was detected many times. Here the CDR3 reads CSASEMPGGYSPLHF. The CDR3 bases are TGCAGTGCTAGTGAGATGCCAGGGGGATATTCACCCCTCCACTTT. V gene TRBV20-1 combines with J gene TRBJ1-6; 7 bases match TRBD1. The CDR3 is 15 amino acids. Losses at the gene ends were 3 bases for V and 8 bases for J; bases not matched to a gene: 10. Germline loops: CDR1 DFQATT, CDR2 SNEGSKA (reference sequence).

This clonotype was counted ten times or more. The chain carries TRBV4-1 and TRBJ1-4; no clear D. The CDR3 runs 17 residues. Between the trimmed V and J ends, which lost 1 base and 6 bases, there was a span of 18 bases. CDR1 and CDR2 from the germline V gene are MGHRA and YSYEKL. The chain's CDR3 is CASSQGRTTTGDEKLFF. The CDR3 nucleotides read TGCGCCAGCAGCCAAGGGCGTACAACCACCGGGGATGAAAAACTGTTTTTT.

This clonotype appeared many times. V gene TRBV20-1 combines with J gene TRBJ2-1; 10 bases map to TRBD2. J lost 9 bases, V lost 3 bases, and 11 bases had no gene match. Germline V gives CDR1 DFQATT, CDR2 SNEGSKA (reference sequence). This CDR3 spans 15 amino acids. The CDR3 nucleotides are TGCAGTGCTAGGAAGAGCGGGGGGGACCAAAGTGAGCAGTTCTTC. It yields the protein CSARKSGGDQSEQFF.

Of note for this clonotype: A much larger clonotype is one base distant, so this may be a read error. The genes are TRBV6-1 and TRBJ2-1, with TRBD2 matching 12 bases. Germline lookup yields CDR1 MNHNS and CDR2 SASEGT. CDR3 length: 17 amino acids. CDR3 DNA: TGTGTCAGCAGGCAAAGACTAGCGGGGGACCCGGGGAATGAGCAGTTCTTC. The encoded protein is CVSRQRLAGDPGNEQFF.

This clonotype was detected once. The V and J genes are TRBV14 and TRBJ2-7; 10 nucleotides agree with TRBD2. J was trimmed by 2 bases and V by 4 bases; bases with no gene match: 5. Per germline, CDR1 SGHDN and CDR2 FVKESK. The CDR3 is 15 amino acids. In DNA form, the CDR3 reads TGTGCCAGCAGCCGAGGACTAGCGGACCCCTACGAGCAGTACTTC. Amino acids: CASSRGLADPYEQYF.

This clonotype was seen ten or more times. J is TRBJ2-7 and V is TRBV5-5; 13 nucleotides align to TRBD2. The CDR3 runs 15 residues. J gave up 2 bases and V 4 bases, and 3 bases lay outside the gene matches. The germline CDR1 and CDR2 sequences are SGHKS and YYEKEE (reference sequence). The CDR3 coding sequence is TGTGCCAGCAGCCCCACTAGCGGGGGGGCCTACGAGCAGTACGTC. Protein sequence: CASSPTSGGAYEQYV.

The V call is TRBV20-1, the J call TRBJ2-1, with TRBD2 identical over 9 bases. Germline values: CDR1 DFQATT, CDR2 SNEGSKA (reference sequence). The junction had 10 bases not matched to a gene; V was cut back by 0 bases and J by 4 bases. The CDR3 is made up of 17 amino acids. Written as DNA, the CDR3 is TGCAGTGCTAGAGATCTTCGGCGGGGGGGCGGATACAATGAGCAGTTCTTC. This codes for CSARDLRRGGGYNEQFF.

This clonotype was seen repeatedly, ten times or more. J is TRBJ2-1 and V is TRBV5-4; tentatively, D is TRBD2 (5 bases). The CDR3 totals 13 residues. The V and J ends lost 6 bases and 2 bases respectively, with 9 bases between them. Germline-derived CDR1 and CDR2 are SGHNT and YYREEE (reference sequence). The CDR3 DNA follows: TGTGCCAGCAAGAGGGAAACCTACAATGAGCAGTTCTTC. Translated, it gives CASKRETYNEQFF.

This clonotype appeared many times. V gene TRBV20-1 combines with J gene TRBJ1-1; unclear D gene. CDR3 length: 14 residues. Trimming removed 2 bases at V and 0 bases at J, with 10 bases between. Looked up from germline, CDR1 is DFQATT and CDR2 is SNEGSKA (reference sequence). The CDR3 is CSARLGAVNTEAFF. The DNA for the CDR3 is TGCAGTGCTAGACTCGGCGCGGTGAACACTGAAGCTTTCTTT.

Concerning this clonotype: This may come from a read error, since a much larger clone is one base off. V gene TRBV29-1 combines with J gene TRBJ2-5, with a weak D call TRBD2 (5 bases). Germline values: CDR1 SQVTM, CDR2 ANQGSEA. The CDR3 is made up of 12 amino acids. DNA for the CDR3: TGCAGCGTTGACCCCGGGGTGGAGACCCCGTACTTC. The encoded protein is CSVDPGVETPYF.

The genes are TRBV20-1 and TRBJ2-3; 12 bases are a match to TRBD2. This CDR3 region has 18 residues. Germline CDR1 DFQATT, CDR2 SNEGSKA (reference sequence). Trimming at V came to 0 bases and at J to 0 bases, leaving 7 bases not matched to a gene. CDR3 amino acids: CSARDVLAGGASTDTQYF. In nucleotides, the CDR3 is TGCAGTGCTAGAGATGTTCTAGCGGGAGGGGCTAGCACAGATACGCAGTATTTT.

This clonotype was detected ten times or more. CDR3 in DNA: TGCGCCAGCAGCCAAGATCATTCCGGCGATCAGTACTTC. Translating it yields CASSQDHSGDQYF. The genes are TRBV4-1 and TRBJ2-7; D is unclear. Germline CDR1 is MGHRA and CDR2 is YSYEKL. Trimming left V 0 bases short and J 10 bases short, with 13 bases between. The CDR3 loop spans 13 amino acids.

This clonotype was counted at least ten times. The chain is built from TRBV3-1 and TRBJ1-2; TRBD1 aligns across 11 bases. Germline CDR1 reads LGHDT; CDR2 reads YNNKEL (reference sequence). The CDR3 runs to 15 residues. Trimming removed 3 bases from V and 8 bases from J; junction bases left unmatched: 8. CDR3 coding DNA: TGTGCCAGCAGCCATTGGACAGGGGGCAGGAGAGGCTACACCTTC. It yields the protein CASSHWTGGRRGYTF.

Ten or more counts support this clonotype. This chain connects TRBV27 to TRBJ2-3, with 11 bases matching TRBD2. CDR3 length: 16 residues. Germline lookup yields CDR1 MNHEY and CDR2 SMNVEV (reference sequence). V lost 7 bases, J lost 0 bases, and 6 bases stayed unmatched. The DNA for the CDR3 is TGTGCCAGCAAGGGACTAGCGGTTACTAGCACAGATACGCAGTATTTT. It specifies CASKGLAVTSTDTQYF.

This clonotype was counted many times. This sequence joins TRBV5-1 and TRBJ1-4; a weak D match, TRBD1 (5 bases). The germline CDR1 and CDR2 sequences are SGHRS and YFSETQ. This CDR3 region has 14 residues. Trimming removed 2 bases from V and 2 bases from J, with 7 bases in between. The CDR3 is CASSFDSTNEKLFF. Written as DNA, the CDR3 is TGCGCCAGCAGCTTCGACAGCACTAATGAAAAACTGTTTTTT.

This clonotype has ten or more counts. This chain uses TRBV12-3 or TRBV12-4 with TRBJ2-7, with 13 nucleotides matching TRBD2. V trimming: 5 bases; J trimming: 5 bases; junction bases outside the gene matches: 6. This CDR3 has 15 residues. CDR3 amino acids: CASSTQTSGGHEQYF. The CDR3 bases are TGTGCCAGCAGTACCCAGACTAGCGGGGGGCACGAGCAGTACTTC.